A selection of T cell receptor beta chains follows, all from one sample in a study of cytomegalovirus exposure and HLA in healthy donors. Produced via immunoSEQ multiplex PCR; TCRdb's table is partial and in-frame only. The sample lists 150,000 to 200,000 clones; 75% to 90% were seen once. Source material: PBMCs. The receptors come from a man in his forties or fifties in good health and CMV-seropositive. Each CDR3 is given with its conserved first and last residue. A D gene is named only where the DNA matches it firmly. Rows give clone size only sometimes, using once, few, many, or a class for an expanded clone.

d_gene | j_gene | abundance | v_gene | CDR3nt | CDR3aa
TRBD2 | TRBJ2-7 | . | TRBV6-5 | TGTGCCAGCCGACTATTAGCGGGGCTCGAGCAGTACTTC | CASRLLAGLEQYF
. | TRBJ2-1 | . | TRBV5-4 | TGTGCCAGCAGCCGGGACTCTGTCTACAATGAGCAGTTCTTC | CASSRDSVYNEQFF
. | TRBJ2-2 | . | TRBV4-1 | TGCGCCAGCAGCCGAGAGCCCCAGGGAGGCACCGGGGAGCTGTTTTTT | CASSREPQGGTGELFF
. | TRBJ1-5 | . | TRBV19 | TGTGCCAGTAGAGCCCTTGTCGACTTTAATCAGCCCCAGCATTTT | CASRALVDFNQPQHF
TRBD2 | TRBJ2-7 | . | TRBV13 | TGTGCCAGCAGTTTTAGCGGGGAGTCCTACGAGCAGTACTTC | CASSFSGESYEQYF
. | TRBJ1-2 | . | TRBV14 | TGTGCCAGCAGCCAAGACCAGAACTATGGCTACACCTTC | CASSQDQNYGYTF
. | TRBJ2-1 | . | TRBV6-1 | TGTGCCAGCATATCAGGGTTGGTTGAGGTAAATGAGCAGTTCTTC | CASISGLVEVNEQFF
. | TRBJ1-1 | . | TRBV28 | TGTGCCAGCAGCTTGGACAGCCTCCGATTAGACAACACTGAAGCTTTCTTT | CASSLDSLRLDNTEAFF
TRBD1 | TRBJ1-5 | once | TRBV30 | TGTGCCTGGAGCCAATTGACAGGGGTCCAGCCCCAGCATTTT | CAWSQLTGVQPQHF
TRBD2 | TRBJ2-6 | . | TRBV19 | TGTGCCAGTAGTACCGGGGGGTTTCTGAGAACTGGGGCCAACGTCCTGACTTTC | CASSTGGFLRTGANVLTF
. | TRBJ1-2 | . | TRBV4-3 | TGCGCCAGCAGCCAAGACGATGTCGGAGCAGGGGCGAGAGCTGTCTACACCTTC | CASSQDDVGAGARAVYTF
. | TRBJ2-7 | once | TRBV28 | TGTGCCAGCAGTCCGGAGGGCCTTGGGTCCTACGAGCAGTACTTC | CASSPEGLGSYEQYF
TRBD1 | TRBJ2-5 | . | TRBV4-2 | TGTGCCAGCAGCCAAGTGGACAGGGCCGGCGAGACCCAGTACTTC | CASSQVDRAGETQYF
. | TRBJ1-5 | . | TRBV25-1 | TGTGCCAGCAGTGAAGGGGGCAGGGCGGGCAATCAGCCCCAGCATTTT | CASSEGGRAGNQPQHF
. | TRBJ2-1 | . | TRBV7-2 | TGTGCCAGCAGCGCCTCGGACCAGGGATTTGCGTGGTTCTTC | CASSASDQGFAWFF
. | TRBJ2-7 | . | TRBV7-6 | TGTGCCAGCAGCTCGAATTCCGCCTACTACGAGCAGTACTTC | CASSSNSAYYEQYF
. | TRBJ2-5 | . | TRBV7-9 | TGTGCCAGCAGCTTAGGGGACACCCAAGAGACCCAGTACTTC | CASSLGDTQETQYF
TRBD2 | TRBJ2-7 | . | TRBV11-2 | TGTGCCAGCAGCTTATCTAGCGGAGTTACCTACGAGCAGTACTTC | CASSLSSGVTYEQYF
TRBD2 | TRBJ2-7 | . | TRBV11-1 | TGTGCCAGCAGCCCCCACGGACCAGCGGGAGCTTACTACGAGCAGTACTTC | CASSPHGPAGAYYEQYF
. | TRBJ1-1 | . | TRBV5-6 | TGTGCCAGCAGCACAGGGCGAAACACTGAAGCTTTCTTT | CASSTGRNTEAFF
TRBD1 | TRBJ2-5 | . | TRBV7-6 | TGTGCCAGCAGCTTAGCGACAGGGGGGACCCAGTACTTC | CASSLATGGTQYF
. | TRBJ1-2 | . | TRBV18 | TGTGCCAGCTCACCGCAGACTGAAAACTATGGCTACACCTTC | CASSPQTENYGYTF
. | TRBJ1-5 | . | TRBV7-2 | TGTGCCAGCAGCTCCGAGGGTTGGGGGGCCCAGCATTTT | CASSSEGWGAQHF
TRBD2 | TRBJ2-7 | . | TRBV7-2 | TGTGCCAGCAGCTCGACCGGCGGGGGAGCTCTCTACGAGCAGTACTTC | CASSSTGGGALYEQYF
. | TRBJ2-4 | . | TRBV7-2 | TGTGCCAGCAGCCTTATTAGTCCTCTAGCCAAAAACATTCAGTACTTC | CASSLISPLAKNIQYF
. | TRBJ2-7 | . | TRBV4-2 | TGTGCCAGCAGCCCTTCAGGGGACGAGCAGTACTTC | CASSPSGDEQYF
TRBD2 | TRBJ2-2 | . | TRBV7-2 | TGTGCCAGCAGCTCCGCTAGCGGGGGGACCGGGGAGCTGTTTTTT | CASSSASGGTGELFF
. | TRBJ1-4 | . | TRBV7-2 | TGTGCCAGCAGACTAACAGGGCCTAATGAAAAACTGTTTTTT | CASRLTGPNEKLFF
TRBD2 | TRBJ2-3 | . | TRBV5-3 | TGTGCCAGAAGGCGTCTAGCGGGAGACACAGATACGCAGTATTTT | CARRRLAGDTDTQYF
TRBD2 | TRBJ2-2 | . | TRBV30 | TGTGCCTGGAGTACCCCTACGGGGGGAAACACCGGGGAGCTGTTTTTT | CAWSTPTGGNTGELFF
. | TRBJ2-6 | . | TRBV4-3 | TGCGCCAGCAGCCAAGGACTTGCCTCTGGGGCCAACGTCCTGACTTTC | CASSQGLASGANVLTF
. | TRBJ2-7 | . | TRBV14 | TGTGCCAGCAGCCAAGTACAGTCGTTCTCCTACGAGCAGTACTTC | CASSQVQSFSYEQYF
TRBD2 | TRBJ2-3 | . | TRBV28 | TGTGCCAGCAGAGGGCGAAGCGGGGGCTTCACAGATACGCAGTATTTT | CASRGRSGGFTDTQYF
TRBD1 | TRBJ1-5 | . | TRBV5-8 | TGTGCCAGCAGGTTACAGGGGACTAGCAATCAGCCCCAGCATTTT | CASRLQGTSNQPQHF
. | TRBJ2-5 | . | TRBV4-1 | TGCGCCAGCAGCCAAGATAACTACGCGGGGCAAGAGACCCAGTACTTC | CASSQDNYAGQETQYF
TRBD2 | TRBJ2-1 | . | TRBV27 | TGTGCCAGCAGTTATATCGCCCGTTTAGGCGGGGGGGCAAACAATGAGCAGTTCTTC | CASSYIARLGGGANNEQFF
TRBD2 | TRBJ2-1 | few | TRBV6-1 | TGTGCCAGCAGTGAAACCCCCGAGGCTAGCGGAGCTGAGCAGTTCTTC | CASSETPEASGAEQFF
TRBD2 | TRBJ2-3 | . | TRBV28 | TGTGCCTGGGCGGGGGGCGAAGATACGCAGTATTTT | CAWAGGEDTQYF
. | TRBJ2-2 | . | TRBV10-3 | TGTGCCATCAGTGACCTAAATCTTACTGACAAAACCGGGGAGCTGTTTTTT | CAISDLNLTDKTGELFF
TRBD1 | TRBJ1-6 | . | TRBV27 | TGTGCCAGCAGTTTGACAGGGTCTTCACCCCTCCACTTT | CASSLTGSSPLHF
TRBD1 | TRBJ2-7 | . | TRBV7-3 | TGTGCCAGCAGTCCCGGGACAGGAGTTTACGAGCAGTACTTC | CASSPGTGVYEQYF
. | TRBJ2-2 | . | TRBV14 | TGTGCCAGCAGCCAATCCCGAAGCCATACGAACACCGGGGAGCTGTTTTTT | CASSQSRSHTNTGELFF
TRBD1 | TRBJ1-3 | . | TRBV14 | TGTGCCAGCTCCGAGACAGGGGGCTCTGGAAACACCATATATTTT | CASSETGGSGNTIYF
. | TRBJ2-5 | . | TRBV6-1 | TGTGCCAGCAGTGACCTCGGGACACTTCAAGAGACCCAGTACTTC | CASSDLGTLQETQYF
TRBD1 | TRBJ2-5 | few | TRBV9 | TGTGCCAGCAGCGTAAGCTCAGGGGGCCGAGAGACCCAGTACTTC | CASSVSSGGRETQYF
TRBD1 | TRBJ1-2 | . | TRBV28 | TGTGCCAGCAGTATACATGGTTTCGTGTTTTTTGGGACAGGATTAATCAACTATGGCTACACCTTC | CASSIHGFVFFGTGLINYGYTF
TRBD1 | TRBJ1-5 | once | TRBV15 | TGTGCCACCAGCCGGGACAGGGCGAATCAGCCCCAGCATTTT | CATSRDRANQPQHF
. | TRBJ1-5 | . | TRBV5-8 | TGTGCCAGCAGCTTGGGGGGCACTTTTTATAGCAATCAGCCCCAGCATTTT | CASSLGGTFYSNQPQHF
. | TRBJ1-1 | . | TRBV30 | TGTGCCTGGTCCATCGGGGTCGGAACTGAAGCTTTCTTT | CAWSIGVGTEAFF
TRBD1 | TRBJ2-5 | once | TRBV28 | TGTGCCAGCAGTTTATTGGGACAGGCCGAAAAGGGGACCCAGTACTTC | CASSLLGQAEKGTQYF
. | TRBJ2-7 | . | TRBV11-3 | TGTGCCAGCAGCTTAACGACAGGATCCTACGAGCAGTACTTC | CASSLTTGSYEQYF
TRBD1 | TRBJ2-5 | . | TRBV28 | TGTGCCAGCAGTTCCAGTGAGGGGGCGCGCTTGGAGACCCAGTACTTC | CASSSSEGARLETQYF
TRBD2 | TRBJ2-1 | once | TRBV29-1 | TGCAGCGTTGAACCACTAGCGGTCTACAATGAGCAGTTCTTC | CSVEPLAVYNEQFF